The present T cell receptor (beta chain) was sequenced within a study of cytomegalovirus exposure and HLA in healthy donors. Study-wide results and limits: Researchers catalogued some 160 TCR beta chains as cytomegalovirus-associated. In vitro, a few CMV-associated chains proved specific for CMV antigens. Sequencing likely generated an artifact that appeared as a cluster of highly shared sequence variants.

In the PCR, 60 Vbeta and 13 Jbeta primers were used. Method: immunoSEQ multiplex PCR; TCRdb's copy keeps in-frame clones and lacks some. The data contain about 200,000 clones, 65% to 85% of them singletons. The CDR3 is made up of 12 amino acids. V trimming: 7 bases; J trimming: 6 bases; junction bases outside the gene matches: 6. Per the germline V gene, CDR1 is SQVTM and CDR2 is ANQGSEA. Concerning this clone itself: Its antigen is unknown.

The sequencing input was PBMCs. The V and J genes are TRBV29-1 and TRBJ2-1, with 7 bases aligning to TRBD1. This TCR derives from a man over 45 in good health and CMV-seronegative. Here the CDR3 DNA reads TGCAGCGCCGGGACAGAGTTCAATGAGCAGTTCTTC. It translates to CSAGTEFNEQFF.